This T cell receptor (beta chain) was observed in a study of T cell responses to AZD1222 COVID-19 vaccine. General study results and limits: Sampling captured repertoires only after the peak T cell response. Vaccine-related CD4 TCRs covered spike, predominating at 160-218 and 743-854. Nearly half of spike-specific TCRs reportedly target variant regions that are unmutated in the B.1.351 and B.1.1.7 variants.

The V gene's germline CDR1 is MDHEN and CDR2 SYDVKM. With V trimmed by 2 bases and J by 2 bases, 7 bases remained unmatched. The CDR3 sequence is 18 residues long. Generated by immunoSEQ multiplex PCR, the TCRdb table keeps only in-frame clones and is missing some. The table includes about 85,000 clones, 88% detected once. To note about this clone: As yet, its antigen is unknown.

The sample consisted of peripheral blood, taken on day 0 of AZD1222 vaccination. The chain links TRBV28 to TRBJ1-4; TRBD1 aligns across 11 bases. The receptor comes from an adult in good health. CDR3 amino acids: CASSLRTGGATTNEKLFF. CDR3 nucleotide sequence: TGTGCCAGCAGTTTACGGACAGGGGGCGCGACGACTAATGAAAAACTGTTTTTT.